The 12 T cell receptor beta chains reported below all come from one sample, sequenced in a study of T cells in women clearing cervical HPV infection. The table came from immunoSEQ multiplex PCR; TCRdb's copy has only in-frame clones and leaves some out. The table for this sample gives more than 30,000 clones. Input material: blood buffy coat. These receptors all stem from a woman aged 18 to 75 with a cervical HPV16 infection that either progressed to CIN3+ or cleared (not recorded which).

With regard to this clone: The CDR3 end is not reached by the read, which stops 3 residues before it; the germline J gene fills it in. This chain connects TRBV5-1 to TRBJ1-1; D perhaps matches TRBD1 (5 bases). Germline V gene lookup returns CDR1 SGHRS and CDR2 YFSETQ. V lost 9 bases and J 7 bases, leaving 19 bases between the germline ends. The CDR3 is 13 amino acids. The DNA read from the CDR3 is TGCGCCAACAGGTTGTCTGCCTACGATGAA. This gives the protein CANRLSAYDE. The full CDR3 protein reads CANRLSAYDEAFF.

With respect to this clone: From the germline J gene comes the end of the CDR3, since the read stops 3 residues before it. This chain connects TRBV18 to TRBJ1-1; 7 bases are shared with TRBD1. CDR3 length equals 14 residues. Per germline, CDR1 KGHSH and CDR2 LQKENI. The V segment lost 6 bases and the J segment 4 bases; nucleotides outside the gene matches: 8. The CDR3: CASSRDRTPTEAFF. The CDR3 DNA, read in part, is TGTGCCAGCTCCCGGGACAGAACCCCCACTGAA.

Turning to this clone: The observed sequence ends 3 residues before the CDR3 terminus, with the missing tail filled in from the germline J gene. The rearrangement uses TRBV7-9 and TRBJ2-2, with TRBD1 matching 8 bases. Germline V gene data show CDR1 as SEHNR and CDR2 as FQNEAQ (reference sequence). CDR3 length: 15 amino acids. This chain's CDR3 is CASSSDRGIGEKLFF. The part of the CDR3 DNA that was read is TGTGCCAGCAGCTCAGACAGGGGTATAGGCGAAAAG.

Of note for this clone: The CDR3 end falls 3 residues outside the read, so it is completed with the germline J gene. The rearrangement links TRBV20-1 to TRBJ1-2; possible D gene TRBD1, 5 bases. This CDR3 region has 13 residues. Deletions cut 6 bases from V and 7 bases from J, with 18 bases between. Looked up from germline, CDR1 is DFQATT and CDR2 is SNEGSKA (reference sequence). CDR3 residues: CSAQGWGAAGYTF. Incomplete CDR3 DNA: TGCAGTGCCCAAGGATGGGGCGCAGCTGGC.

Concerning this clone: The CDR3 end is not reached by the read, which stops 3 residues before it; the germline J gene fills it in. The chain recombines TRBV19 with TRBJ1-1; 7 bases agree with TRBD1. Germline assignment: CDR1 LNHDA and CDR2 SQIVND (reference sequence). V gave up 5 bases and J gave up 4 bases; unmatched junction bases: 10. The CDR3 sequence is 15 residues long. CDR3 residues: CASSEGAAGGTEAFF. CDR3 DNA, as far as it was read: TGTGCCAGTAGTGAAGGGGCCGCAGGGGGCACTGAA.

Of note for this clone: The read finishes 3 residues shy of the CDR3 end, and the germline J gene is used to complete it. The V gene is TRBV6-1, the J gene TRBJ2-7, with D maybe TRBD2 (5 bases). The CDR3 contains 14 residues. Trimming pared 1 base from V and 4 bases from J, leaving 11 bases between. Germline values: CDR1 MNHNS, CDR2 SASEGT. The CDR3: CASSEGRRGYEQYF. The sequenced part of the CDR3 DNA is TGTGCCAGCAGTGAAGGACGGAGAGGGTACGAG.

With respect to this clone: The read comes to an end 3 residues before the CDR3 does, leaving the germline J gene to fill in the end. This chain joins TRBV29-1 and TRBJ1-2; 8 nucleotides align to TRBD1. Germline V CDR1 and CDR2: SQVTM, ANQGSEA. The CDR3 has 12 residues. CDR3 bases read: TGCAGCGTTCCAGGGGGCTCCTACGAC. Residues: CSVPGGSYD. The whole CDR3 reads CSVPGGSYDYTF.

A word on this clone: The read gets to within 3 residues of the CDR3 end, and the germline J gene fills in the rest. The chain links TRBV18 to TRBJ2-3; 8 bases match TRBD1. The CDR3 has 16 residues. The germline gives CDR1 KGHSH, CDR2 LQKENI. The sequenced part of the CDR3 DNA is TGTGCCAGCTCACGCACGAGACAGGGGTCCGATCAGCCG. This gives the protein CASSRTRQGSDQP. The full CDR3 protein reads CASSRTRQGSDQPQYF.

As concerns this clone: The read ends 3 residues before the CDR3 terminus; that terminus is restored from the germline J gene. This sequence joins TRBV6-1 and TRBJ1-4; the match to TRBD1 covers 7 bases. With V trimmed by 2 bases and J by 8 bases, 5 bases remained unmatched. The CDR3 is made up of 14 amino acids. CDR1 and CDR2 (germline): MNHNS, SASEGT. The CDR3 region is CASSERTGGEKLFF. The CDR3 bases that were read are TGTGCCAGCAGTGAACGGACAGGCGGCGAAAAA.

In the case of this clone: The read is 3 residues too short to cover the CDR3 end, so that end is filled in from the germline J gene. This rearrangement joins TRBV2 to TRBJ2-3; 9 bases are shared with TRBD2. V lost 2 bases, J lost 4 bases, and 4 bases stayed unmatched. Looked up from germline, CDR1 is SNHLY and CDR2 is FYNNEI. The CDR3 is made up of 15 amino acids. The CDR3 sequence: CASSESGGGADTQYF. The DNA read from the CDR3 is TGTGCCAGCAGTGAAAGCGGCGGGGGGGCAGATACG.

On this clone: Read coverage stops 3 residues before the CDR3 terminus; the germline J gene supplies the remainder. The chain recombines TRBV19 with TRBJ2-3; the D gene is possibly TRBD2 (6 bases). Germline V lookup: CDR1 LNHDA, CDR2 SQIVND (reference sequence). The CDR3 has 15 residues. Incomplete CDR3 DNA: TGTGCCAGTACGACCTCCCCCGGGGGACGGGAGACG. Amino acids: CASTTSPGGRET. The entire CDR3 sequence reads CASTTSPGGRETQYF.

Incomplete CDR3 DNA: TGTGCCAGTAGTATAGATGCCGGGACAGGGTACAATGAC. Translated: CASSIDAGTGYND. From start to end, the CDR3 is CASSIDAGTGYNDYTF. J is TRBJ1-2 and V is TRBV19, with 9 positions matching TRBD1. Read sequence stops 3 residues before the CDR3 end, and the germline J gene provides the missing end. This CDR3 has 16 residues. CDR1 is LNHDA, CDR2 SQIVND, per germline (reference sequence).